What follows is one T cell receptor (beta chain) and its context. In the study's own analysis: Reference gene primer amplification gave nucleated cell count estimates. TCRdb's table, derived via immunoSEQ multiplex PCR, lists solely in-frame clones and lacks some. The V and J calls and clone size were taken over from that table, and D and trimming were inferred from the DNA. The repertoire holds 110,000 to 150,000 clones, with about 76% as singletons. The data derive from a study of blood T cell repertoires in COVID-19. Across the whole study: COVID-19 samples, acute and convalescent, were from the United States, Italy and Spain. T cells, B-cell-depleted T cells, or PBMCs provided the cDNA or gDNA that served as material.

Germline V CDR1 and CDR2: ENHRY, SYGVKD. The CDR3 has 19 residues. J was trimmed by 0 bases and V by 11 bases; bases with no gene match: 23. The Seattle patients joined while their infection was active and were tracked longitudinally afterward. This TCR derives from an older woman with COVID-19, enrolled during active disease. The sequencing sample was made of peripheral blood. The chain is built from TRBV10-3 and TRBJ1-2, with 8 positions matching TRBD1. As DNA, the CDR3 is TGTGCCCCCAGGGGGGTAGAGGCAGGGGGCCGTAATACTAACTATGGCTACACCTTC. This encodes CAPRGVEAGGRNTNYGYTF.